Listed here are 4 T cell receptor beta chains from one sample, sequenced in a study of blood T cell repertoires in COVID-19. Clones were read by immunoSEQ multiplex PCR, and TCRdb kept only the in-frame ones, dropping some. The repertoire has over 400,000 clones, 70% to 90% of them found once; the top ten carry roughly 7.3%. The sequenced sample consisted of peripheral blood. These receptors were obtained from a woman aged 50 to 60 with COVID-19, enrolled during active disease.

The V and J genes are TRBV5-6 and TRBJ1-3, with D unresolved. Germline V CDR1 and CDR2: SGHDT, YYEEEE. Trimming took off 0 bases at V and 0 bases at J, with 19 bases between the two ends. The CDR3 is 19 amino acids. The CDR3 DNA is TGTGCCAGCAGCTTGGAATCCCTGTCAGGCGTAAGCTCTGGAAACACCATATATTTT. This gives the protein CASSLESLSGVSSGNTIYF.

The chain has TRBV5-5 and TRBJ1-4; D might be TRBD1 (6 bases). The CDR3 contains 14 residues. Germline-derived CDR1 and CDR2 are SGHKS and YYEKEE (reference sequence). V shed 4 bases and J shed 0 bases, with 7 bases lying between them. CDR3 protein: CASSHRATNEKLFF. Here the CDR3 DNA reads TGTGCCAGCAGCCACAGGGCAACTAATGAAAAACTGTTTTTT.

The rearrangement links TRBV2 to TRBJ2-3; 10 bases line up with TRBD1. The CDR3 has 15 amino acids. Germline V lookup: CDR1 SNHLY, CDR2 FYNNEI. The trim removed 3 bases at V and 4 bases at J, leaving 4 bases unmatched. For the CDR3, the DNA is TGTGCCAGCAGTGAGGACAGGGGGAGCCCAGATACGCAGTATTTT. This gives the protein CASSEDRGSPDTQYF.

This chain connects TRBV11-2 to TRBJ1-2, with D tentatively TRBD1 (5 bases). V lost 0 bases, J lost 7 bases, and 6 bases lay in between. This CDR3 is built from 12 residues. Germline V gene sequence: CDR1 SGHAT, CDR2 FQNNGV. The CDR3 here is CASSLDRAGYTF. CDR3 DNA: TGTGCCAGCAGCTTAGACAGGGCTGGCTACACCTTC.